This record covers a single T cell receptor (beta chain). This clonotype was observed at least ten times. Its antigen has not been determined. It has no much larger one-base neighbor in the sample; base qualities were not kept. Its CDR3 holds 14 amino acids, cysteine through phenylalanine. Only the CDR3 region is kept as DNA, spanning 42 bases read in frame from base 1. The junction shows trimming of 7 bases on V and 2 bases on J, and the gene matches do not reach 4 bases of it. This sample stems from a study of T cell repertoires in cytomegalovirus infection (dated by TCRdb to the late 2010s). Describing the broader study: Alongside well-studied HLA-B-restricted epitopes, the peptide stimulations were aimed at recently identified HLA-C-restricted CMV epitopes, whose presentation resists viral immunomodulation. The HLA type of each donor mattered for the analysis, because public TCR beta signatures pointed to carriage of CMV infection along with the matching HLA type.

The instrument was an Illumina HiSeq 1500. TCRdb itself trimmed the public reads at Q25 with fastp, ran MiXCR and retained productive beta chains. One record per CDR3 amino acid sequence lists the most common genes and DNA. This sample comprises 900,000 to 950,000 distinct CDR3 sequences, roughly 30% of them detected only once. Clones ranked in the top ten supply about an eighth of the sample. Results and caveats for the whole study, not just this receptor: The ex vivo response was dominated by HLA-C-restricted CMV-specific TCR beta clonotypes, which also provided the single most frequent clonotype in two of eight donors. Cumulative frequency of public TCR beta family members discriminated carriers of CMV infection plus the relevant HLA type in this cohort and an independent roughly 330-donor cohort.

This sample's treatment or condition label indicates: in vitro stimulation with specific CMV peptide epitopes to enrich CMV-specific T cells. This TCR was sampled from a human donor in good health (CMV status not recorded). Some clones in this sample may be carry-over from other donors' samples. The sample in question was cultured CD8+ T cells from PBMCs, obtained from culture after CMV antigen stimulation. The chain uses TRBV12-3 or TRBV12-4 and TRBJ2-1; TRBD1 lines up with 8 middle nucleotides. Here the CDR3 is given as CASTNRGAYNEQFF. The base sequence is TGTGCCAGCACGAACAGGGGGGCCTACAATGAGCAGTTCTTC.